Listed here are 29 T cell receptor beta chains from one sample, sequenced in a study of T cell repertoires in cytomegalovirus infection. Each CDR3 protein is one row after TCRdb ran MiXCR on the reads. Found here are roughly 920,000 distinct CDR3 sequences, 31% of them singletons; the top ten hold about an eighth. Their antigens are not known. The sequences come from cultured CD8+ T cells from PBMCs, collected from culture after CMV antigen stimulation. All receptors derive from a human donor in good health (CMV status not recorded). Some clones in this sample may be carry-over from other donors' samples.

This sequence joins TRBV27 and TRBJ2-1, with a tentative D call TRBD2 (5 bases). CDR3 length: 11 residues. Trimming removed 4 bases from V and 9 bases from J, with 7 bases in between. CDR1 is MNHEY, CDR2 SMNVEV, per germline (reference sequence). The CDR3 loop is CASSSAAEQFF. The CDR3 nucleotides are TGTGCCAGCAGTTCAGCGGCTGAGCAGTTCTTC.

This chain connects TRBV29-1 to TRBJ1-1, with a tentative D call TRBD1 (6 bases). The V and J ends lost 7 bases and 3 bases respectively, with 15 bases between them. The CDR3 totals 13 residues. The germline CDR1 and CDR2 sequences are SQVTM and ANQGSEA. In DNA form, the CDR3 reads TGCAGCGCGGATCAGGGGATGTACACTGAAGCTTTCTTT. Its protein is CSADQGMYTEAFF. Full variable domain (outside the CDR3, taken from reference TRBV29-1 and TRBJ1-1): SAVISQKPSRDICQRGTSLTIQCQVDSQVTMMFWYRQQPGQSLTLIATANQGSEATYESGFVIDKFPISRPNLTFSTLTVSNMSPEDSSIYLCSADQGMYTEAFFGQGTRLTVV.

A word on this clonotype: Sequence at one end of the junction differs from germline and may be a read error. For the CDR3, the DNA is TGTGTCAGCAGCCTCCCTGTTGAGGGACTAGCGTCCTCCTACAATGAGCAGTTCTTC. This encodes CVSSLPVEGLASSYNEQFF. This rearrangement joins TRBV9 to TRBJ2-1, with 10 bases fitting TRBD2. Germline CDR1 reads SGDLS; CDR2 reads YYNGEE. This CDR3 region has 19 residues. The whole variable domain, filled in from reference TRBV9 and TRBJ2-1, reads DSGVTQTPKHLITATGQRVTLRCSPRSGDLSVYWYQQSLDQGLQFLIQYYNGEERAKGNILERFSAQQFPDLHSELNLSSLELGDSALYFCVSSLPVEGLASSYNEQFFGPGTRLTVL.

This clonotype came up many times. The chain recombines TRBV12-3 or TRBV12-4 with TRBJ1-3; no reliable D call. The CDR3 has 17 amino acids. The germline V and J ends were trimmed by 6 bases and 0 bases, with 18 bases remaining between them. This CDR3 reads CASSNLERRISGNTIYF. The CDR3 nucleotides read TGTGCCAGCAGCAATTTGGAACGTCGGATCTCTGGAAACACCATATATTTT.

A few counts support this clonotype. This chain connects TRBV4-1 to TRBJ2-7, with D possibly TRBD1 on 7 matching bases. This CDR3 region has 15 residues. Germline CDR1 is MGHRA and CDR2 is YSYEKL. V shed 2 bases and J shed 1 base, with 12 bases lying between them. The CDR3 DNA reads TGCGCCAGCAGCCAAACGGCGGGACAGTCCTACGAGCAGTACGTC. This gives the protein CASSQTAGQSYEQYV.

V gene TRBV7-9 combines with J gene TRBJ2-5; D is unresolved. Trimming took off 1 base at V and 5 bases at J, with 11 bases between the two ends. CDR3 length equals 14 residues. Germline values: CDR1 SEHNR, CDR2 FQNEAQ (reference sequence). As DNA, the CDR3 is TGTGCCAGCAGCTTAGTCGGCAGTCCCGAGACCCAGTACTTC. As protein: CASSLVGSPETQYF.

The chain couples TRBV7-2 to TRBJ1-5; no definite D call. The ends were cut back, 5 bases at V and 5 bases at J, with 10 bases in the middle. The CDR3 loop spans 13 amino acids. The germline V gene has CDR1 SGHTA and CDR2 FQGNSA. As DNA, the CDR3 is TGTGCCAGCAGCCCGACCCTCCATCAGCCCCAGCATTTT. The encoded protein is CASSPTLHQPQHF. Using reference TRBV7-2 and TRBJ1-5 for the parts outside the CDR3, the full variable domain is GAGVSQSPSNKVTEKGKDVELRCDPISGHTALYWYRQSLGQGLEFLIYFQGNSAPDKSGLPSDRFSAERTGGSVSTLTIQRTQQEDSAVYLCASSPTLHQPQHFGDGTRLSIL.

The chain is built from TRBV7-2 and TRBJ2-3; 7 bases agree with TRBD1. The CDR3 is 17 amino acids. CDR1 SGHTA and CDR2 FQGNSA come from the germline V gene. V was clipped by 1 base and J by 2 bases; unmatched bases: 9. CDR3 region: CASSLGRRQGFTDTQYF. For the CDR3, the DNA is TGTGCCAGCAGCTTAGGGCGGCGACAGGGTTTCACAGATACGCAGTATTTT.

The chain joins TRBV29-1 to TRBJ1-2, with TRBD1 identical over 8 bases. Trimming took 7 bases from V and 3 from J; bases not matched to a gene: 4. Germline CDR1 and CDR2: SQVTM and ANQGSEA. CDR3 size: 12 residues. As DNA, the CDR3 is TGCAGCGCCATACAGGGGGACTATGGCTACACCTTC. This gives the protein CSAIQGDYGYTF.

This chain links TRBV20-1 with TRBJ2-5, with D possibly being TRBD1 (5 bases). The CDR3 has 15 residues. The V and J ends lost 2 bases and 2 bases respectively, with 15 bases between them. Germline lookup yields CDR1 DFQATT and CDR2 SNEGSKA (reference sequence). The CDR3 is CSARTSTDIQETQYF. The CDR3 DNA reads TGCAGTGCTAGAACCTCGACGGACATACAAGAGACCCAGTACTTC.

The chain couples TRBV6-5 to TRBJ2-5; a weak D match, TRBD2 (5 bases). Germline-derived CDR1 and CDR2 are MNHEY and SVGAGI. The CDR3 has 13 residues. V was pared by 8 bases and J by 5 bases, with 15 bases between. CDR3 loop: CASRLAGWETQYF. The CDR3 DNA reads TGTGCCAGCCGCCTCGCGGGTTGGGAGACCCAGTACTTC.

The CDR3 DNA reads as TGTGCCAGCAGCCAAGAATGGGCGGAAGCTAACTATGGCTACACCTTC. This codes for CASSQEWAEANYGYTF. The J gene is TRBJ1-2, the V gene TRBV4-2; no clear D. There are 16 residues in the CDR3. Germline lookup yields CDR1 LGHNA and CDR2 YNFKEQ. V shed 0 bases and J shed 0 bases, with 11 bases lying between them.

This clonotype showed up just a few times. The V call is TRBV19, the J call TRBJ2-1, with 9 positions matching TRBD2. The J segment lost 7 bases and the V segment lost 3 bases, leaving 4 bases of the junction unmatched. Germline V lookup: CDR1 LNHDA, CDR2 SQIVND (reference sequence). The CDR3 is 14 residues long. The CDR3 DNA follows: TGTGCCAGTAGTATCGCGGGGGGGGTAAATGAGCAGTTCTTC. Amino acid sequence: CASSIAGGVNEQFF. The complete variable domain, with remaining parts taken from reference TRBV19 and TRBJ2-1, reads DGGITQSPKYLFRKEGQNVTLSCEQNLNHDAMYWYRQDPGQGLRLIYYSQIVNDFQKGDIAEGYSVSREKKESFPLTVTSAQKNPTAFYLCASSIAGGVNEQFFGPGTRLTVL.

The V gene is TRBV27, the J gene TRBJ2-5; TRBD1 aligns across 10 bases. The CDR3 consists of 15 residues. V gave up 6 bases and J gave up 5 bases; unmatched junction bases: 9. Germline CDR1 reads MNHEY; CDR2 reads SMNVEV (reference sequence). The CDR3 DNA sequence: TGTGCCAGCAGCTCGACAGGGGGCGGGGGCGAGACCCAGTACTTC. It is translated as CASSSTGGGGETQYF.

J is TRBJ1-1 and V is TRBV7-9, with no clear D. The germline gives CDR1 SEHNR, CDR2 FQNEAQ (reference sequence). The V gene lost 0 bases and the J gene lost 6 bases, with 8 bases spanning the gap. The CDR3 totals 13 residues. The CDR3 sequence: CASSLAVESEAFF. CDR3 nucleotides: TGTGCCAGCAGCTTAGCGGTGGAATCTGAAGCTTTCTTT.

The chain links TRBV5-5 to TRBJ2-1; 8 positions match TRBD1. This CDR3 has 15 amino acids. V trimming: 1 base; J trimming: 6 bases; junction bases outside the gene matches: 6. In germline, CDR1 is SGHKS, CDR2 YYEKEE (reference sequence). The CDR3 loop is CASSLRDRSSNEQFF. DNA for the CDR3: TGTGCCAGCAGCTTGAGGGACAGGAGTAGCAATGAGCAGTTCTTC.

This clonotype was counted once. The chain couples TRBV6-5 to TRBJ1-5; TRBD1 might be the D (6 bases). The germline gives CDR1 MNHEY, CDR2 SVGAGI. Trimming cost V 6 bases and J 6 bases, with 15 bases left between them. The CDR3 is 14 residues long. The DNA of the CDR3 is TGTGCCAGCAGCCACGGGGCGGGGGCTCAGCCCCAGCATTTT. Protein product: CASSHGAGAQPQHF.

At least ten counts were recorded for this clonotype. The chain is built from TRBV7-6 and TRBJ2-3; no clear D gene. Trimming took off 3 bases at V and 1 base at J, with 8 bases between the two ends. Germline values: CDR1 SGHVS, CDR2 FNYEAQ. This CDR3 is built from 14 residues. The chain's CDR3 is CASSFNRGTDTQYF. The DNA for the CDR3 is TGTGCCAGCAGCTTTAACCGGGGCACAGATACGCAGTATTTT.

V usage is TRBV3-1 and J usage is TRBJ2-1; 7 nucleotides agree with TRBD1. The CDR3 has 17 residues. CDR1 and CDR2 from the germline V gene are LGHDT and YNNKEL (reference sequence). With V trimmed by 2 bases and J by 7 bases, 14 bases remained unmatched. CDR3 in amino acids: CASSQLGKRGPGNEQFF. The DNA of the CDR3 is TGTGCCAGCAGCCAACTGGGGAAAAGGGGGCCGGGGAATGAGCAGTTCTTC.

The J gene is TRBJ2-5, the V gene TRBV6-2 or TRBV6-3; D is perhaps TRBD1 or TRBD2 (5 bases each). Per germline, CDR1 MNHEY and CDR2 SVGEGT. The CDR3 has 15 residues. Trimming pared 7 bases from V and 2 bases from J, leaving 17 bases between. The CDR3 loop reads CASTNGAVEQETQYF. In nucleotides, the CDR3 is TGTGCCAGCACAAACGGGGCAGTGGAGCAAGAGACCCAGTACTTC.

Points on this clonotype: Relative to the germline gene, one junction end is altered; a read error may explain this. The CDR3 nucleotides read TGTGTCAGCGGGCTAGCGTCCTACAATGAGCAGTTCTTC. Protein sequence: CVSGLASYNEQFF. The chain links TRBV27 to TRBJ2-1; possible D gene TRBD2, 6 bases. Germline assignment: CDR1 MNHEY and CDR2 SMNVEV (reference sequence). The length of the CDR3 is 13 residues.

This clonotype was found a few times. The gene calls are TRBV28 and TRBJ1-1, with D maybe TRBD1 (6 bases). V was cut by 2 bases and J by 1 base, with 11 bases left in between. CDR1 and CDR2 (germline): MDHEN, SYDVKM. There are 15 residues in the CDR3. The CDR3 spells CASSLRGVGNTEAFF. CDR3 nucleotides: TGTGCCAGCAGTTTAAGGGGGGTGGGGAACACTGAAGCTTTCTTT.

The sample holds one count of this clonotype. The rearrangement uses TRBV18 and TRBJ2-5; D is ambiguous. CDR1 is KGHSH and CDR2 is LQKENI in the germline V gene. The V end lost 3 bases, the J end lost 0 bases, and 11 bases lay between the germline ends. The CDR3 sequence is 15 residues long. The CDR3: CASSPVSANQETQYF. The DNA for the CDR3 is TGTGCCAGCTCACCTGTCTCGGCAAACCAAGAGACCCAGTACTTC.

The DNA of the CDR3 is TGTGCCAGCACGGGCGAGAGTGAGCAGTTCTTC. Translated: CASTGESEQFF. V and J are TRBV12-3 or TRBV12-4 and TRBJ2-1, with unresolved D. The V end lost 7 bases, the J end lost 9 bases, and 10 bases lay between the germline ends. The CDR3 is made up of 11 amino acids.

At least ten counts were recorded for this clonotype. V and J are TRBV7-8 and TRBJ2-7; possible D gene TRBD1, 5 bases. The CDR3 is 16 residues long. V was clipped by 0 bases and J by 2 bases, with 14 bases between them. Germline V gene data show CDR1 as SGHVS and CDR2 as FQNEAQ. DNA for the CDR3: TGTGCCAGCAGCTTAGCGAGGACATACATCCCCTACGAGCAGTACTTC. Its translation is CASSLARTYIPYEQYF.

This clonotype was seen only a few times. V and J are TRBV7-9 and TRBJ2-5; no clear D gene. Germline-derived CDR1 and CDR2 are SEHNR and FQNEAQ (reference sequence). V was clipped by 2 bases and J by 4 bases, with 20 bases between them. This CDR3 has 17 amino acids. The CDR3 DNA reads as TGTGCCAGCAGCTTACTCTACGTTGACCAGACGAGAGAGACCCAGTACTTC. Its translation is CASSLLYVDQTRETQYF.

V is TRBV12-5 and J is TRBJ1-5; D remains ambiguous. Per the germline V gene, CDR1 is LGHNT and CDR2 is FRNRAP. V was shortened by 2 bases and J by 7 bases, with 15 bases between the two germline ends. The CDR3 sequence is 15 residues long. The CDR3 nucleotides read TGTGCTAGTGGTTTGTCCCGCCCCGAACGACAGCCCCAGCATTTT. This translates into CASGLSRPERQPQHF.

DNA of the CDR3: TGTGCCAGCAGTCTTTATCGCGGGAGCGAGCAGTACGTC. It encodes CASSLYRGSEQYV. V gene TRBV6-2 or TRBV6-3 combines with J gene TRBJ2-7; 7 positions agree with TRBD2. J was trimmed by 6 bases and V by 5 bases; bases with no gene match: 7. This CDR3 is built from 13 residues. Germline assignment: CDR1 MNHEY and CDR2 SVGEGT.

The V gene is TRBV2, the J gene TRBJ1-4; 9 bases are a match to TRBD1. V gave up 7 bases and J gave up 8 bases; unmatched junction bases: 11. The CDR3 contains 15 residues. CDR1 and CDR2 from the germline V gene are SNHLY and FYNNEI. The CDR3 bases are TGTGCCAGCACCCCGACAGGGGGGCCGCGGGAAAAACTGTTTTTT. As protein: CASTPTGGPREKLFF.